This is a list of T cell receptor beta chains from one sample in a study of control samples from healthy donors and cancer patients. The repertoire was sequenced with immunoSEQ multiplex PCR; TCRdb's copy has only in-frame clones and lacks some. The sample includes over 100,000 clones, around 88% of them seen just once. The sequenced sample was blood. These receptors all come from a man aged 40-49 years in good health. CDR3s include the opening cysteine and the closing phenylalanine or tryptophan. The D gene is left open where the match is weak. Clone sizes are given selectively: once, few, many, or a class where the clone is expanded.

size: .; V: TRBV30; D: .; J: TRBJ2-6; CDR3: CAWSLAGIRLSGANVLTF; DNA: TGTGCCTGGTCCTTGGCAGGGATTCGTCTATCGGGGGCCAACGTCCTGACTTTC
size: .; V: TRBV10-3; D: .; J: TRBJ2-1; CDR3: CAIRELREQFF; DNA: TGTGCCATCAGGGAGCTGCGTGAGCAGTTCTTC
size: .; V: TRBV11-3; D: TRBD2; J: TRBJ2-3; CDR3: CASSLEIGLAGHTDTQYF; DNA: TGTGCCAGCAGCTTGGAAATCGGACTAGCGGGGCACACAGATACGCAGTATTTT
size: .; V: TRBV7-2; D: TRBD1; J: TRBJ2-7; CDR3: CASSLRDRDEQYF; DNA: TGTGCCAGCAGCTTAAGGGACAGGGACGAGCAGTACTTC
size: .; V: TRBV5-1; D: TRBD1; J: TRBJ1-6; CDR3: CASSFNGQGGIPLHF; DNA: TGCGCCAGCAGCTTCAACGGACAGGGGGGGATACCCCTCCACTTT
size: .; V: TRBV27; D: TRBD1; J: TRBJ1-6; CDR3: CATSRGGQGNSPLHF; DNA: TGTGCCACCTCCCGAGGGGGACAGGGTAACTCACCCCTCCACTTT
size: .; V: TRBV7-9; D: .; J: TRBJ1-1; CDR3: CASSPRTVEATEAFF; DNA: TGTGCCAGCAGCCCGAGGACAGTCGAAGCCACTGAAGCTTTCTTT
size: once; V: TRBV19; D: TRBD1; J: TRBJ1-6; CDR3: CASSSGQGGITPLHF; DNA: TGTGCCAGTAGTTCTGGACAGGGGGGCATAACACCCCTCCACTTT
size: .; V: TRBV7-9; D: .; J: TRBJ2-7; CDR3: CASSLGTGSDEQYF; DNA: TGTGCCAGCAGCTTAGGAACAGGATCGGACGAGCAGTACTTC
size: .; V: TRBV9; D: TRBD2; J: TRBJ2-1; CDR3: CASSPRVSGAYNEQFF; DNA: TGTGCCAGCAGCCCCCGGGTTAGCGGGGCCTACAATGAGCAGTTCTTC
size: .; V: TRBV6-5; D: .; J: TRBJ2-7; CDR3: CASSYGGQEYF; DNA: TGTGCCAGCAGTTACGGGGGGCAGGAGTACTTC
size: .; V: TRBV3-1/TRBV3-2; D: TRBD1; J: TRBJ1-6; CDR3: CASSHAGTDNSPLHF; DNA: TGTGCCAGCAGCCACGCCGGGACAGATAATTCACCCCTCCACTTT
size: once; V: TRBV29-1; D: TRBD1; J: TRBJ2-7; CDR3: CSGGDRGKDEQYF; DNA: TGCAGCGGCGGGGACAGGGGGAAGGACGAGCAGTACTTC
size: .; V: TRBV4-2; D: TRBD2; J: TRBJ2-1; CDR3: CASSQVSGGASYNEQFF; DNA: TGTGCCAGCAGCCAAGTGAGCGGGGGGGCCTCCTACAATGAGCAGTTCTTC
size: .; V: TRBV24-1; D: .; J: TRBJ1-2; CDR3: CATSDATTSNYGYTF; DNA: TGTGCCACCAGTGACGCAACAACCTCTAACTATGGCTACACCTTC
size: .; V: TRBV3-1/TRBV3-2; D: .; J: TRBJ2-6; CDR3: CASSQGGANVLTF; DNA: TGTGCCAGCAGCCAAGGTGGGGCCAACGTCCTGACTTTC
size: .; V: TRBV19; D: .; J: TRBJ2-3; CDR3: CASSIRSSTDTQYF; DNA: TGTGCCAGTAGTATACGGAGTTCCACAGATACGCAGTATTTT
size: .; V: TRBV10-2; D: .; J: TRBJ1-1; CDR3: CASSESAGVNTEAFF; DNA: TGCGCCAGCAGTGAGTCGGCCGGAGTGAACACTGAAGCTTTCTTT
size: .; V: TRBV4-1; D: .; J: TRBJ2-7; CDR3: CASSQDLAGALYEQYF; DNA: TGCGCCAGCAGCCAAGATCTTGCGGGGGCCCTCTACGAGCAGTACTTC
size: medium-sized; V: TRBV19; D: .; J: TRBJ1-1; CDR3: CASSTYKNTEAFF; DNA: TGTGCCAGTAGTACCTACAAGAACACTGAAGCTTTCTTT
size: .; V: TRBV5-8; D: .; J: TRBJ2-2; CDR3: CASSYRVNTGELFF; DNA: TGTGCCAGCAGCTACAGGGTTAACACCGGGGAGCTGTTTTTT
size: .; V: TRBV6-1; D: .; J: TRBJ2-4; CDR3: CASSEGFSGRGTERRIQYF; DNA: TGTGCCAGCAGTGAAGGATTTTCGGGACGCGGGACAGAAAGGCGCATTCAGTACTTC
size: .; V: TRBV7-9; D: .; J: TRBJ1-4; CDR3: CASSPNGRQNEKLFF; DNA: TGTGCCAGCAGCCCTAATGGACGGCAAAATGAAAAACTGTTTTTT
size: once; V: TRBV30; D: .; J: TRBJ1-5; CDR3: CAWSVGIGNQPQHF; DNA: TGTGCCTGGAGTGTAGGGATCGGGAATCAGCCCCAGCATTTT
size: few; V: TRBV27; D: TRBD1; J: TRBJ1-1; CDR3: CASSNPGQANTEAFF; DNA: TGTGCCAGCAGTAATCCGGGACAGGCGAACACTGAAGCTTTCTTT
size: .; V: TRBV24-1; D: .; J: TRBJ1-3; CDR3: CATSDGVNSGNTIYF; DNA: TGTGCCACCAGTGATGGAGTGAACTCTGGAAACACCATATATTTT
size: .; V: TRBV7-8; D: .; J: TRBJ2-1; CDR3: CASSLEATGESYNEQFF; DNA: TGTGCCAGCAGCTTAGAAGCGACAGGCGAATCCTACAATGAGCAGTTCTTC
size: .; V: TRBV19; D: TRBD1; J: TRBJ2-3; CDR3: CASSTGTGSGTDTQYF; DNA: TGTGCCAGTAGTACTGGGACAGGGTCAGGCACAGATACGCAGTATTTT
size: .; V: TRBV2; D: .; J: TRBJ2-2; CDR3: CASSGGGTGELFF; DNA: TGTGCCAGCAGTGGTGGGGGGACCGGGGAGCTGTTTTTT
size: .; V: TRBV5-1; D: .; J: TRBJ2-2; CDR3: CASSPGTETGELFF; DNA: TGCGCCAGCAGCCCCGGGACGGAGACCGGGGAGCTGTTTTTT
size: .; V: TRBV6-1; D: .; J: TRBJ1-1; CDR3: CASSEASETEAFF; DNA: TGTGCCAGCAGTGAAGCATCTGAAACTGAAGCTTTCTTT
size: .; V: TRBV4-1; D: .; J: TRBJ1-2; CDR3: CASSQEGYWGYTF; DNA: TGCGCCAGCAGCCAAGAGGGGTACTGGGGCTACACCTTC
size: .; V: TRBV7-9; D: .; J: TRBJ2-1; CDR3: CASSPPAGAYYNEQFF; DNA: TGTGCCAGCAGCCCACCAGCCGGGGCCTACTACAATGAGCAGTTCTTC
size: .; V: TRBV5-4; D: .; J: TRBJ1-6; CDR3: CASSLEGANSPLHF; DNA: TGTGCCAGCAGCTTGGAAGGGGCCAATTCACCCCTCCACTTT
size: .; V: TRBV3-1/TRBV3-2; D: TRBD1; J: TRBJ1-6; CDR3: CASSQEPGGYSPLHF; DNA: TGTGCCAGCAGCCAAGAGCCAGGGGGCTATTCACCCCTCCACTTT
size: .; V: TRBV5-6; D: TRBD1; J: TRBJ2-7; CDR3: CASSLPRGRQGSYEQYF; DNA: TGTGCCAGCAGCTTGCCTCGCGGAAGACAGGGCTCCTACGAGCAGTACTTC
size: .; V: TRBV6-5; D: .; J: TRBJ2-3; CDR3: CASSKWGEDTQYF; DNA: TGTGCCAGCAGTAAGTGGGGGGAGGACACGCAGTATTTT
size: .; V: TRBV7-9; D: .; J: TRBJ1-1; CDR3: CASTTRGSLNTEAFF; DNA: TGTGCCAGCACCACCAGGGGCAGCCTGAACACTGAAGCTTTCTTT
size: once; V: TRBV19; D: TRBD1; J: TRBJ1-6; CDR3: CASSRTGVGNSPLHF; DNA: TGTGCCAGTAGCCGGACAGGGGTTGGTAATTCACCCCTCCACTTT
size: .; V: TRBV4-1; D: .; J: TRBJ2-3; CDR3: CASSQDFLGLTDTQYF; DNA: TGCGCCAGCAGCCAAGATTTCTTAGGGCTCACAGATACGCAGTATTTT
size: once; V: TRBV5-4; D: .; J: TRBJ1-1; CDR3: CASSLRSGAVIEAFF; DNA: TGTGCCAGCAGCTTGAGGTCAGGAGCCGTAATAGAAGCTTTCTTT
size: .; V: TRBV5-6; D: .; J: TRBJ2-2; CDR3: CASSLALGLNGELFF; DNA: TGTGCCAGCAGCTTGGCCCTCGGCTTGAACGGGGAGCTGTTTTTT
size: .; V: TRBV5-1; D: .; J: TRBJ1-4; CDR3: CASSLDRATNEKLFF; DNA: TGCGCCAGCAGCTTGGACAGGGCAACTAATGAAAAACTGTTTTTT
size: .; V: TRBV25-1; D: .; J: TRBJ2-7; CDR3: CASSESNRWVTYEQYF; DNA: TGTGCCAGCAGTGAATCGAACCGGTGGGTGACGTACGAGCAGTACTTC
size: .; V: TRBV7-3; D: .; J: TRBJ2-1; CDR3: CASSLTRNREFNEQFF; DNA: TGTGCCAGCAGCTTAACGCGCAACAGGGAATTCAATGAGCAGTTCTTC
size: .; V: TRBV4-1; D: TRBD2; J: TRBJ2-7; CDR3: CASSPLLEAGGPGEQYF; DNA: TGCGCCAGCAGCCCCCTCTTAGAAGCGGGGGGGCCCGGGGAGCAGTACTTC
size: .; V: TRBV27; D: TRBD1; J: TRBJ1-5; CDR3: CASSLSGGHQPQHF; DNA: TGTGCCAGCAGTTTATCAGGGGGCCATCAGCCCCAGCATTTT
size: .; V: TRBV13; D: .; J: TRBJ1-3; CDR3: CASSLRTASGNTIYF; DNA: TGTGCCAGCAGCTTGAGGACAGCCTCTGGAAACACCATATATTTT
size: once; V: TRBV7-9; D: .; J: TRBJ2-2; CDR3: CASSKSNTGELFF; DNA: TGTGCCAGCAGCAAATCTAACACCGGGGAGCTGTTTTTT